Shown below are 2 T cell receptor beta chains from a single sample sequenced in a study of blood T cell repertoires in COVID-19. The method was immunoSEQ multiplex PCR; TCRdb's version includes in-frame clones alone and lacks a portion of them. The data show about 65,000 clones, with roughly four fifths seen just once and 14% to 15% held by the top ten. The sequencing input was peripheral blood. All receptors come from an older man with acute or convalescent COVID-19.

The gene calls are TRBV5-1 and TRBJ1-3, with 7 bases that match TRBD1. J was trimmed by 4 bases and V by 3 bases; bases with no gene match: 4. Germline V gene data show CDR1 as SGHRS and CDR2 as YFSETQ. The CDR3 has 14 residues. The CDR3 protein is CASSSQTGGNTIYF. Here the CDR3 DNA reads TGCGCCAGCAGCTCCCAGACAGGGGGAAACACCATATATTTT.

V is TRBV19 and J is TRBJ1-2; TRBD1 matches 7 bases. This CDR3 contains 15 residues. V lost 3 bases to trimming and J lost 2 bases; unmatched junction nucleotides: 6. Germline V gene data show CDR1 as LNHDA and CDR2 as SQIVND (reference sequence). The CDR3 nucleotides are TGTGCCAGTAGTATCAACAGGGGCGAAAACTATGGCTACACCTTC. Protein product: CASSINRGENYGYTF.